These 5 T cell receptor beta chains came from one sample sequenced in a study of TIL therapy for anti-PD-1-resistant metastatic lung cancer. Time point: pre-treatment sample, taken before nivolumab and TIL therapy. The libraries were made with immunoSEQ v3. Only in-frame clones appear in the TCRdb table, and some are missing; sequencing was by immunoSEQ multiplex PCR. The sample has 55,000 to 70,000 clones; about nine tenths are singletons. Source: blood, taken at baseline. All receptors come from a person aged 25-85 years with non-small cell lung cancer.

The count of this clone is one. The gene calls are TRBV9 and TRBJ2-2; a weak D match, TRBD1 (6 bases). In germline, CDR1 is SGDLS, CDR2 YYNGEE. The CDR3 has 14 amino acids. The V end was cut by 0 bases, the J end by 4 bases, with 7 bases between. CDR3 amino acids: CASSVEDSTGELFF. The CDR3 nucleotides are TGTGCCAGCAGCGTAGAGGACAGCACCGGGGAGCTGTTTTTT. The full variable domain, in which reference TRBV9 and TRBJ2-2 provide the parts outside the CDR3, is DSGVTQTPKHLITATGQRVTLRCSPRSGDLSVYWYQQSLDQGLQFLIQYYNGEERAKGNILERFSAQQFPDLHSELNLSSLELGDSALYFCASSVEDSTGELFFGEGSRLTVL.

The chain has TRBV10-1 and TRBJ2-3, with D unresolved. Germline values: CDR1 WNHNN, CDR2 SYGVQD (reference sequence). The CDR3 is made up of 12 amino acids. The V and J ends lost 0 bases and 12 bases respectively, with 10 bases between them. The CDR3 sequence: CASSESIAAQYF. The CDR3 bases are TGCGCCAGCAGTGAGTCGATCGCGGCTCAGTATTTT.

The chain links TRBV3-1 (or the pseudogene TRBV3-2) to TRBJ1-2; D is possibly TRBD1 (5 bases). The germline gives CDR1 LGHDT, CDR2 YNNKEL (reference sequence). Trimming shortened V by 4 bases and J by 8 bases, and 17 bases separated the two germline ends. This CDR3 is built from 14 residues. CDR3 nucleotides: TGTGCCAGCAGCCTACGGCAGGGCCTCGGAGGCTACACCTTC. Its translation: CASSLRQGLGGYTF.

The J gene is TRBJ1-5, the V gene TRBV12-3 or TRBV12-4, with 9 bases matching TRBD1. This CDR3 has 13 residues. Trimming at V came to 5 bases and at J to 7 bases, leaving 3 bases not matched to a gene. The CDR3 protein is CASSTTGGQPQHF. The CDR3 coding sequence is TGTGCCAGCAGTACGACAGGGGGACAGCCCCAGCATTTT.

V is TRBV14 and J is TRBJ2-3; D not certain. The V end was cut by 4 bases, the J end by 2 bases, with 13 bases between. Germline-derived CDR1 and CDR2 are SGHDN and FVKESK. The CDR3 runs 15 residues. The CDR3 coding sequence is TGTGCCAGCAGCCCTTATACGGGCTACACAGATACGCAGTATTTT. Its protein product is CASSPYTGYTDTQYF. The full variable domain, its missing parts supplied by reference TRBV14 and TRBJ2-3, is EAGVTQFPSHSVIEKGQTVTLRCDPISGHDNLYWYRRVMGKEIKFLLHFVKESKQDESGMPNNRFLAERTGGTYSTLKVQPAELEDSGVYFCASSPYTGYTDTQYFGPGTRLTVL.